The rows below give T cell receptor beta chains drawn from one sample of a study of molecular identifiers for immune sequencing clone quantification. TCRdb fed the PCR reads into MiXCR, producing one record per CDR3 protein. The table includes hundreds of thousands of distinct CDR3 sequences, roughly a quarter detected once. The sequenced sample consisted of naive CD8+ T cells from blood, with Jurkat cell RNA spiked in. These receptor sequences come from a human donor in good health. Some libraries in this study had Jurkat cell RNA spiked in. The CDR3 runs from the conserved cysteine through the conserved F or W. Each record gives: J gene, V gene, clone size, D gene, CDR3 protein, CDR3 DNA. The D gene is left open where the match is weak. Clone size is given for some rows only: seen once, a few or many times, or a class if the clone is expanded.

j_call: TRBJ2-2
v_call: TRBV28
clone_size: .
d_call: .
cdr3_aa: CASSFRGAPGELFF
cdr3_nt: TGTGCCAGCAGTTTTAGAGGGGCCCCCGGGGAGCTGTTTTTT

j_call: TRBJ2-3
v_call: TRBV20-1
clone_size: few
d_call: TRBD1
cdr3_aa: CSASVEGTGEFFSTDTQYF
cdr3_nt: TGCAGTGCTAGTGTGGAGGGGACAGGGGAGTTTTTTAGCACAGATACGCAGTATTTT

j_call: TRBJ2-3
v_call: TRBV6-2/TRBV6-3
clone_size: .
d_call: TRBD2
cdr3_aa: CASSYELAGGYADTQYF
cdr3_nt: TGTGCCAGCAGTTACGAACTAGCGGGCGGATATGCGGATACGCAGTATTTT

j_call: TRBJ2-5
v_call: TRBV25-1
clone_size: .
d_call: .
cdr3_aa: CASSEGAPQETQYF
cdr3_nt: TGTGCCAGCAGTGAAGGGGCCCCCCAAGAGACCCAGTACTTC

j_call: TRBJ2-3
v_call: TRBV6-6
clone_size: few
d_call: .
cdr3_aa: CASSYGQGWADTQYF
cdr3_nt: TGTGCCAGCAGTTACGGGCAGGGTTGGGCAGATACGCAGTATTTT

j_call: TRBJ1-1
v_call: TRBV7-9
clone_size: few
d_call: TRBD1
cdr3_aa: CARGGTLGTEAFF
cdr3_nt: TGTGCCAGAGGGGGCACCCTCGGCACTGAAGCTTTCTTT

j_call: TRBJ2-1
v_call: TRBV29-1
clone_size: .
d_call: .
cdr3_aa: CSVEDVWRDTSYNEQFF
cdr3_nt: TGCAGCGTTGAAGATGTTTGGCGGGACACTTCCTACAATGAGCAGTTCTTC

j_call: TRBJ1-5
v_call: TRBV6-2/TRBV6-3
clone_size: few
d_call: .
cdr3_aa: CASSYSGTFANQPQHF
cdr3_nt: TGTGCCAGCAGTTACTCCGGGACCTTCGCCAATCAGCCCCAGCATTTT

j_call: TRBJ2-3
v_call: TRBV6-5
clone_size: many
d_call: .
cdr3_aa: CASSYLGAHGADTQYF
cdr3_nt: TGTGCCAGCAGTTACTTAGGCGCTCACGGTGCAGATACGCAGTATTTT

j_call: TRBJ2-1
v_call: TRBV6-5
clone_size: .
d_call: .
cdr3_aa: CASSYSGVLGDDEQFF
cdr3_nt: TGTGCCAGCAGTTACTCCGGGGTTTTGGGGGATGATGAGCAGTTCTTC

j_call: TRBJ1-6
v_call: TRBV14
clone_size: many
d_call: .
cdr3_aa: CASSQEEQTYNSPLHF
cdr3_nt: TGTGCCAGCAGCCAAGAAGAACAAACCTATAATTCACCCCTCCACTTT

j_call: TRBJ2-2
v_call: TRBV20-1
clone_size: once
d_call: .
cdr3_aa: CSARDRGGSTGGLFF
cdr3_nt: TGCAGTGCTAGAGATCGGGGCGGTTCCACCGGGGGGCTGTTTTTT

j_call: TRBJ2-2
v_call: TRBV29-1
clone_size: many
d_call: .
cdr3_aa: CSVPLGLGTGELFF
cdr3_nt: TGCAGCGTCCCCCTAGGTCTCGGGACCGGGGAGCTGTTTTTT